The source of this T cell receptor (beta chain) is a study of shared clonotypes between healthy human individuals. About the research overall: Every donor yielded three CD4 naive, three CD4 memory, two CD8 naive and one CD8 memory plate.

To note about this clone: The antigen is not known.

Germline V gene data show CDR1 as ENHRY and CDR2 as SYGVKD. The CDR3 is made up of 16 amino acids. Unmatched junction bases numbered 11, after V lost 6 bases and J lost 3 bases. Positively selected for CCR7, the CD45RO-negative cells used as naive CD8 cells excluded terminally differentiated effector memory CD45RA+ cells. Sequencing was performed with immunoSEQ multiplex PCR; in TCRdb, only in-frame clones are kept and a portion is missing. The sample has about 2 million clones; roughly 95% are singletons. Broader study findings: Shared across a few donors were roughly 4.7% of the naive CD4 clonotypes.

This clonotype originated in a man younger than 35 in good health. Sequences were obtained from naive CD8+ T cells sorted from blood. The chain carries TRBV10-3 and TRBJ2-5; 9 bases agree with TRBD1. CDR3 bases: TGTGCCATCAGCGCTCGGACAGGGGCTGTCGAAGAGACCCAGTACTTC. Its translation is CAISARTGAVEETQYF.